This T cell receptor beta chain was profiled in a study of graft-versus-host responses after intestinal transplantation. Study-level background: Every transplant recipient was induced with anti-thymocyte globulin, then maintained on tacrolimus and steroids for two to four years.

Only in-frame clones appear in the TCRdb table, and some are missing; sequencing was by immunoSEQ multiplex PCR. The sample lists 75,000 to 90,000 clones, less than 90% occurring once. Details on this clone: The target antigen is unknown.

Germline values: CDR1 MNHEY, CDR2 SVGAGI. V lost 0 bases, J lost 2 bases, and 7 bases lay in between. There are 14 residues in the CDR3. The clonotype originates from a human donor who received an intestinal transplant. Sequenced material: unstimulated CD4+ T cells sorted from spleen or lymph node cells, taken before intestinal transplant. V usage is TRBV6-5 and J usage is TRBJ1-2, with D perhaps TRBD1 (5 bases). The CDR3: CASSYSGGNYGYTF. As DNA, the CDR3 is TGTGCCAGCAGTTACTCTGGGGGGAACTATGGCTACACCTTC.